One sample yielded the 5 T cell receptor beta chains listed below, sequenced in a study of cytomegalovirus exposure and HLA in healthy donors (dated by TCRdb to 2016 to 2017). The library was produced with the immunoSEQ multiplex PCR assay. The source is immuneACCESS, and TCRdb retained only in-frame sequences with V and J called. Part of the clones is not carried over; for the studies checked, unresolved V genes explain less than half of this, and the remainder is unexplained. The sample table lists about 340,000 clones, 80% to 90% of them with a count of one. The leading ten clones occupy over 0.8% of the sample. The sequenced material came from PBMCs. These receptors were obtained from a woman younger than 35 in good health and CMV-seronegative.

V and J are TRBV28 and TRBJ2-7; 11 positions match TRBD2. The ends lost 3 bases at V and 2 bases at J; junction bases unmatched: 9. CDR3 size: 17 residues. From germline, CDR1 is MDHEN and CDR2 SYDVKM. The CDR3 nucleotides are TGTGCCAGCAGTTTGACTAGCGGGATTAGGATGACCTACGAGCAGTACTTC. It specifies CASSLTSGIRMTYEQYF.

V is TRBV27 and J is TRBJ2-3, with 9 bases fitting TRBD2. Germline V lookup: CDR1 MNHEY, CDR2 SMNVEV (reference sequence). The trim removed 3 bases at V and 4 bases at J, leaving 5 bases unmatched. This CDR3 region has 15 residues. Here the CDR3 reads CASSFSGSPPDTQYF. The CDR3 region has the DNA TGTGCCAGCAGTTTTAGCGGGAGTCCGCCAGATACGCAGTATTTT.

The J gene is TRBJ2-5, the V gene TRBV10-3; 8 nucleotides match TRBD2. Germline V lookup: CDR1 ENHRY, CDR2 SYGVKD. Losses at the gene ends were 0 bases for V and 4 bases for J; bases not matched to a gene: 7. The CDR3 length is 16 residues. The CDR3 region is CAISESEAGVRETQYF. CDR3 nucleotide sequence: TGTGCCATCAGTGAGTCCGAAGCGGGAGTGAGAGAGACCCAGTACTTC.

This chain joins TRBV27 and TRBJ2-7, with D perhaps matching TRBD2 (5 bases). CDR1 is MNHEY and CDR2 is SMNVEV in the germline V gene (reference sequence). The CDR3 runs to 11 residues. V was shortened by 5 bases and J by 4 bases, with 6 bases between the two germline ends. The CDR3 is CASSDYYEQYF. CDR3 sequence (DNA): TGTGCCAGCAGTGACTATTACGAGCAGTACTTC.

DNA for the CDR3: TGTGCCAGCAGTAGGGAGTCGGCCTACGAGCAGTACTTC. Protein product: CASSRESAYEQYF. This chain connects TRBV6-5 to TRBJ2-7, with a weak D call TRBD2 (5 bases). V was cut by 5 bases and J by 2 bases, with 10 bases left in between. Per germline, CDR1 MNHEY and CDR2 SVGAGI. The CDR3 has 13 amino acids.